This TCR beta chain stems from a study of radiotherapy plus CTLA-4 blockade in lung cancer (dated by TCRdb to between 2017 and 2018). The study in broad terms: Objective responses occurred in around 19% of enrolled patients, and under 40% achieved disease control.

A word on this clone: Its antigen is not yet known. Nothing much larger sits one base from this clone, and base qualities are not available.

The method behind the library was the immunoSEQ multiplex PCR assay. TCRdb retrieved this table from immuneACCESS and kept in-frame rearrangements only. Not all clones are present; in checked studies, unresolved V genes account for under half, and no reason is known for the remainder. Within this sample are about 26,000 clones, with around 79% of them counted one time only. Of the sample, less than 25% is held by the ten largest clones. What the study reported, not specific to this receptor: After treatment with radiotherapy and ipilimumab, TCR clones that originated in tumors expanded in peripheral blood. The strongest predictors of response were reported to be early dynamic shifts in blood T cell clones along with a rise in serum interferon-beta following radiation.

Trimming costs V 4 bases and J 1 base, and their ends lie 14 bases apart. The CDR3 numbers 15 residues from cysteine through phenylalanine. Solely the CDR3 DNA is kept, with 45 bases framed from the first base. Reading the germline V gene gives CDR1 SGHRS and CDR2 YFSETQ. In this study, focal radiation therapy paired with CTLA-4 blockade (ipilimumab) was tested in patients who had chemo-refractory metastatic non-small-cell lung cancer. Specimen: peripheral blood, collected from a patient treated with radiotherapy plus ipilimumab. Here the chain combines TRBV5-1 and TRBJ1-1; tentative D gene TRBD1, with 6 bases matching. The receptor comes from a human donor with non-small cell lung cancer that progressed on radiotherapy plus ipilimumab. The DNA is as follows: TGCGCCAGCAGCCAACAGCCGACAGGGAACACTGAAGCTTTCTTT. This yields the protein CASSQQPTGNTEAFF.